One sample yielded the 14 T cell receptor beta chains listed below, sequenced in a study of OX40 agonist ivuxolimab in advanced cancers. Libraries were prepared by immunoSEQ multiplex PCR; TCRdb keeps only in-frame clonotypes and omits some of them. The table lists about 85,000 clones, around 80% of them singletons. The input for sequencing was CD4+ or CD8+ T cells sorted from blood, taken in a trial of the OX40 agonist ivuxolimab. These receptors originate from an adult with an advanced solid tumor such as melanoma, head and neck, liver or kidney cancer.

This chain joins TRBV7-9 and TRBJ2-3, with 15 positions matching TRBD2. Losses at the gene ends were 5 bases for V and 0 bases for J; bases not matched to a gene: 6. Germline CDR1 reads SEHNR; CDR2 reads FQNEAQ (reference sequence). CDR3 size: 18 residues. The CDR3 DNA sequence: TGTGCCAGCAGCAATCCGGGACTAGCGGGGGGTAGCACAGATACGCAGTATTTT. Residues: CASSNPGLAGGSTDTQYF.

The chain employs TRBV29-1 and TRBJ1-1; 9 bases are a match to TRBD1. The V and J ends lost 6 bases and 5 bases, in that order; junction bases with no gene match: 13. The CDR3 length is 15 residues. Germline CDR1 SQVTM, CDR2 ANQGSEA. CDR3 coding DNA: TGCAGCGTCCAACAGGGACAGGGACGAGGTACTGAAGCTTTCTTT. Its protein product is CSVQQGQGRGTEAFF. The full variable domain, completed using reference TRBV29-1 and TRBJ1-1, is SAVISQKPSRDICQRGTSLTIQCQVDSQVTMMFWYRQQPGQSLTLIATANQGSEATYESGFVIDKFPISRPNLTFSTLTVSNMSPEDSSIYLCSVQQGQGRGTEAFFGQGTRLTVV.

The DNA for the CDR3 is TGCGCCAGCAGACAGGGGGCCACTAATGAAAAACTGTTTTTT. It translates to CASRQGATNEKLFF. This chain joins TRBV5-1 and TRBJ1-4, with 9 bases fitting TRBD1. J gave up 2 bases and V 5 bases, and 1 base lay outside the gene matches. The length of the CDR3 is 14 residues. Germline-derived CDR1 and CDR2 are SGHRS and YFSETQ.

The gene calls are TRBV29-1 and TRBJ2-2; TRBD2 matches at 9 bases. The germline V gene has CDR1 SQVTM and CDR2 ANQGSEA. The CDR3 loop spans 16 amino acids. V shed 6 bases and J 6 bases; nucleotides not matched to a gene: 14. The CDR3, as DNA: TGCAGCGTCCGCCCTCGCAGCGGGGGGCCCTCCGGGGAGCTGTTTTTT. Its protein product is CSVRPRSGGPSGELFF.

The rearrangement joins TRBV13 to TRBJ1-1, with TRBD1 matching 8 bases. The CDR3 extends over 14 amino acids. The trim removed 5 bases at V and 4 bases at J, leaving 6 bases unmatched. Per germline, CDR1 PRHDT and CDR2 FYEKMQ (reference sequence). The CDR3 DNA is TGTGCCAGCAGCATCGGACAGGGTAGCACTGAAGCTTTCTTT. Translation gives CASSIGQGSTEAFF.

This chain joins TRBV28 and TRBJ2-2, with 8 bases identical to TRBD1. Germline CDR1 MDHEN, CDR2 SYDVKM. The trim removed 6 bases at V and 7 bases at J, leaving 10 bases unmatched. The CDR3 contains 15 residues. The CDR3 DNA is TGTGCCAGCAGAACAGACAGGGGTGGGATCGGGGAGCTGTTTTTT. This sequence encodes CASRTDRGGIGELFF. Looking up the rest from reference TRBV28 and TRBJ2-2 gives the full variable domain: DVKVTQSSRYLVKRTGEKVFLECVQDMDHENMFWYRQDPGLGLRLIYFSYDVKMKEKGDIPEGYSVSREKKERFSLILESASTNQTSMYLCASRTDRGGIGELFFGEGSRLTVL.

The chain has TRBV9 and TRBJ2-3; TRBD2 aligns across 8 bases. CDR1 is SGDLS and CDR2 is YYNGEE in the germline V gene. CDR3 size: 14 residues. With V trimmed by 7 bases and J by 3 bases, 7 bases remained unmatched. CDR3 nucleotides: TGTGCCAGCGCAGCGGGAGCAGAAACAGATACGCAGTATTTT. Translation gives CASAAGAETDTQYF.

The rearrangement uses TRBV13 and TRBJ2-7, with TRBD2 matching over 7 bases. With 0 bases clipped from V and 0 bases from J, the junction kept 14 bases outside the gene matches. This CDR3 contains 19 residues. Germline assignment: CDR1 PRHDT and CDR2 FYEKMQ (reference sequence). CDR3 sequence (DNA): TGTGCCAGCAGCTTAGGTCTAGCGGCCGCCTCAAAAAGCTCCTACGAGCAGTACTTC. As protein: CASSLGLAAASKSSYEQYF.

The V call is TRBV2, the J call TRBJ2-2, with TRBD1 as a possible D gene (6 bases). The CDR3 extends over 17 amino acids. CDR1 SNHLY and CDR2 FYNNEI come from the germline V gene. V lost 6 bases and J 0 bases, leaving 17 bases between the germline ends. The CDR3 protein is CASSTGHTRSNTGELFF. The CDR3 DNA reads as TGTGCCAGCAGCACGGGACACACTCGGTCGAACACCGGGGAGCTGTTTTTT.

This rearrangement joins TRBV5-1 to TRBJ1-1; 9 nucleotides match TRBD1. With V trimmed by 2 bases and J by 1 base, 15 bases remained unmatched. Germline V gives CDR1 SGHRS, CDR2 YFSETQ. The CDR3 sequence is 19 residues long. This CDR3 is CASSLGGQGLLGENTEAFF. The CDR3 nucleotides read TGCGCCAGCAGCTTAGGTGGACAGGGGCTTCTCGGGGAGAACACTGAAGCTTTCTTT.

The chain is built from TRBV19 and TRBJ1-1; 9 positions match TRBD1. The CDR3 spans 14 residues. J gave up 6 bases and V 1 base, and 3 bases lay outside the gene matches. Germline-derived CDR1 and CDR2 are LNHDA and SQIVND (reference sequence). CDR3 residues: CASSIGDRVAEAFF. The CDR3 nucleotides are TGTGCCAGTAGTATAGGGGACAGGGTCGCTGAAGCTTTCTTT.

The chain has TRBV5-1 and TRBJ2-2, with TRBD1 as a possible D gene (6 bases). V lost 0 bases and J 4 bases, leaving 13 bases between the germline ends. Germline CDR1 reads SGHRS; CDR2 reads YFSETQ. The CDR3 runs to 16 residues. CDR3 in amino acids: CASSLEVLGATGELFF. In nucleotides, the CDR3 is TGCGCCAGCAGCTTGGAGGTCCTGGGGGCCACCGGGGAGCTGTTTTTT.

V and J are TRBV10-1 and TRBJ2-1; 7 nucleotides match TRBD1. The CDR3 sequence is 19 residues long. From germline, CDR1 is WNHNN and CDR2 SYGVQD (reference sequence). The V gene end was trimmed by 6 bases and the J gene end by 3 bases; junction bases not matched to a gene: 20. The CDR3 DNA is TGCGCCAGCAGCGCCGTAGCGACAGGGAACGGTCCGGACTACAATGAGCAGTTCTTC. Translating it yields CASSAVATGNGPDYNEQFF.

The J gene is TRBJ2-1, the V gene TRBV28; the match to TRBD2 covers 10 bases. After removal of 5 bases from V and 9 bases from J, the junction contained 7 bases not matched to a gene. CDR3 length equals 14 residues. Per germline, CDR1 MDHEN and CDR2 SYDVKM. The DNA of the CDR3 is TGTGCCAGCAGTCCCGGGACTAGCGTTAGTGAGCAGTTCTTC. Its translation is CASSPGTSVSEQFF.